This TCR beta chain was documented in a study of T cell responses to AZD1222 COVID-19 vaccine (dated by TCRdb to the early 2020s). For context, the study as a whole: TCR sequencing was performed for fewer than 250 trial participants, of whom about 200 were given two doses of AZD1222 and around 25 were given two doses of MenACWY control vaccine. Trial participants were enrolled by age into 18-55, 56-69 and 70-plus year subgroups, with approximately 160, 26 and 62 TCR-sequenced participants respectively. What the work shows at the level of the full study, not this receptor alone: The whole spike protein was spanned by vaccine-associated CD4 TCRs, and dominant responses were seen in regions 160-218 and 743-854. Participants were mostly white British and included more females than males, and it was suggested by the authors that clonal diversity may have been underestimated. After two AZD1222 doses, spike-specific TCR breadth and depth were significantly higher than at day 0 and than in MenACWY recipients. Conclusions about previously exposed vaccinees are limited, since just five or six AZD1222 recipients were seropositive for SARS-CoV-2 at baseline. Epitopes outside the regions mutated in the B.1.351 and B.1.1.7 variants were reportedly recognized by nearly half of the unique spike-specific TCRs. In the small 56-69-year group, the increase in depth fell short of significance, most likely because of low power. No day 14 peak-response samples were available, so repertoires were characterized only after the peak T cell response.

The CDR3 regions of human TCRbeta chains were subjected to immunosequencing. Per the authors' processing: Repertoire TCRs were matched against a reference library of SARS-CoV-2-specific TCRs generated with the MIRA antigen-specificity platform. Breadth meant the fraction of unique TCRs that were SARS-CoV-2-associated, whereas depth meant the fraction of total T cells that were SARS-CoV-2-associated. Using the MIRA data, every spike-specific TCR was mapped to the spike region that the TCR reacted to and assigned to either a CD4 or a CD8 class. Log10-transformed breadth and depth values were compared by one-way ANOVA with Sidak's multiple comparisons tests. Drawn from immuneACCESS, this table holds only the in-frame rearrangements with V and J called that TCRdb kept. Clones are partly lost; checked studies trace under half to an unresolved V gene and leave the rest unexplained. V and J calls and clone size are as listed in that table; D and trimming were resolved from the DNA. Across this sample there are approximately 150,000 clones, with over 85% seen only once. The ten top clones hold under 2% of the sample.

To note about this clone: Its binding antigen is unknown. No much larger clone exists at a distance of one base, and base qualities are not known.

What the time point label conveys for this sample: about 28 days (+/-7) after the second vaccine dose. AZD1222 recipients whose second dose came at about 4 weeks and those whose second dose came at about 12 weeks were combined into one group, since spike-specific TCR depth and breadth did not differ between the two schedules. Vaccinee samples were obtained from the UK trials COV001 and COV002, which included a single-blind randomized controlled phase 2/3 trial of AZD1222 (ChAdOx1 nCoV-19) in healthy adults. Trial participant PBMC samples were collected at day 0 and day 28 after the second dose for TCRbeta chain sequencing. Counted from cysteine to phenylalanine, this CDR3 has 15 amino acids. The DNA shown is the 45-base CDR3, in frame from base 1. CDR1 and CDR2 were assigned from the germline V gene (reference sequence) as LNHDA and SQIVND. Ends trimmed: V by 7 bases, J by 4 bases; bases unmatched to a gene: 9.

The sequence came from an adult who received the AZD1222 COVID-19 vaccine. Sequences were derived from peripheral blood, sampled 28 days after the second AZD1222 dose. The rearrangement joined TRBV19 to TRBJ2-2; 7 central nucleotides agree with TRBD1. The sequenced DNA: TGTGCCAGTATGCTTGAGGGGGCGCCCACCGGGGAGCTGTTTTTT. The resulting protein is CASMLEGAPTGELFF. The variable domain in full, with residues beyond the CDR3 obtained from the reference TRBV19 and TRBJ2-2 genes, is DGGITQSPKYLFRKEGQNVTLSCEQNLNHDAMYWYRQDPGQGLRLIYYSQIVNDFQKGDIAEGYSVSREKKESFPLTVTSAQKNPTAFYLCASMLEGAPTGELFFGEGSRLTVL.